The 28 T cell receptor beta chains given below trace back to one sample, sequenced in a study of CD8 T cells in Susac syndrome. Reverse transcription used about 0.45 to 1 ug RNA and random hexamers. In TCRdb, the immunoSEQ multiplex PCR reads were re-called with MiXCR into one record per CDR3 protein. This table has about 300,000 distinct CDR3 sequences, roughly 85% appearing once. Sequenced material: CD8+ T cells from PBMCs. All receptors come from a human donor with multiple sclerosis.

The V call is TRBV13, the J call TRBJ2-1, with 12 bases matching TRBD2. V shed 5 bases and J 0 bases; nucleotides not matched to a gene: 11. CDR1 is PRHDT and CDR2 is FYEKMQ in the germline V gene (reference sequence). The CDR3 covers 19 residues. The CDR3 spells CASSPPLAGGQFSYNEQFF. For the CDR3, the DNA is TGTGCCAGCAGCCCCCCTCTAGCGGGAGGGCAATTCTCCTACAATGAGCAGTTCTTC.

This clonotype was seen only once. V usage is TRBV30 and J usage is TRBJ2-2; 9 bases match TRBD1. Germline V CDR1 and CDR2: GTSNPN, SVGIG (reference sequence). With 1 base clipped from V and 6 bases from J, the junction kept 6 bases outside the gene matches. CDR3 size: 15 residues. The CDR3 is CAWSAGQGMAGELFF. In DNA form, the CDR3 reads TGTGCCTGGAGTGCGGGACAGGGTATGGCCGGGGAGCTGTTTTTT.

The rearrangement uses TRBV5-6 and TRBJ2-5, with a possible D match to TRBD2 (6 bases). V was pared by 2 bases and J by 5 bases, with 16 bases between. The CDR3 has 15 residues. Germline V gives CDR1 SGHDT, CDR2 YYEEEE. CDR3 region: CASSLTGDGLETQYF. Written as DNA, the CDR3 is TGTGCCAGCAGCTTAACGGGAGACGGCCTGGAGACCCAGTACTTC.

The chain combines TRBV4-2 with TRBJ2-5; D is perhaps TRBD2 (6 bases). V shed 6 bases and J shed 4 bases, with 15 bases lying between them. CDR1 LGHNA and CDR2 YNFKEQ come from the germline V gene. The CDR3 length is 14 residues. CDR3 DNA: TGTGCCAGCAGTCACGAGACCGGGAGAGAGACCCAGTACTTC. Amino acids: CASSHETGRETQYF.

The chain employs TRBV4-3 and TRBJ2-7; possibly TRBD2 for D (5 bases). This CDR3 has 15 amino acids. Per the germline V gene, CDR1 is LGHNA and CDR2 is YSLEER. V was pared by 0 bases and J by 1 base, with 10 bases between. CDR3 sequence reads: CASSQDTSGSYEQYF. CDR3 coding DNA: TGCGCCAGCAGCCAAGATACCAGCGGTTCCTACGAGCAGTACTTC.

The gene calls are TRBV5-6 and TRBJ2-7; TRBD2 aligns across 10 bases. Germline V gives CDR1 SGHDT, CDR2 YYEEEE. The CDR3 sequence is 18 residues long. The V segment lost 3 bases and the J segment 0 bases; nucleotides outside the gene matches: 12. The CDR3 reads CASSSGPATSGISYEQYF. CDR3 nucleotides: TGTGCCAGCAGCTCCGGGCCGGCTACTAGCGGGATCTCCTACGAGCAGTACTTC.

The chain uses TRBV27 and TRBJ1-1; tentatively, D is TRBD1 (6 bases). CDR1 is MNHEY and CDR2 is SMNVEV in the germline V gene (reference sequence). Trimming cost V 8 bases and J 4 bases, with 17 bases left between them. The CDR3 loop spans 14 amino acids. Written as DNA, the CDR3 is TGTGCCAGCGGCATGGGGGGCGGCGGCACTGAAGCTTTCTTT. Encoded protein: CASGMGGGGTEAFF.

The rearrangement links TRBV5-4 to TRBJ2-1; D tentatively fits TRBD1 or TRBD2 (6 bases each). The CDR3 totals 16 residues. Germline CDR1 and CDR2: SGHNT and YYREEE (reference sequence). Trimming took off 0 bases at V and 5 bases at J, with 15 bases between the two ends. CDR3 bases: TGTGCCAGCAGCTTGGAAGGGTCGGGGGCCCACAATGAGCAGTTCTTC. Its protein is CASSLEGSGAHNEQFF.

This sequence joins TRBV10-2 and TRBJ2-7; 11 nucleotides line up with TRBD2. Per the germline V gene, CDR1 is WSHSY and CDR2 is SAAADI. Trimming cost V 5 bases and J 7 bases; bases outside gene matches: 7. This CDR3 spans 14 amino acids. Here the CDR3 DNA reads TGCGCCAGCAGTCAGGGACTAGCGGCGGGTGAGCAGTACTTC. Its protein is CASSQGLAAGEQYF.

The chain has TRBV5-1 and TRBJ1-5; 7 positions match TRBD1. The germline CDR1 and CDR2 sequences are SGHRS and YFSETQ. The CDR3 is 18 amino acids. J gave up 1 base and V 0 bases, and 10 bases lay outside the gene matches. This chain's CDR3 is CASSLGQGVELSNQPQHF. The CDR3 DNA follows: TGCGCCAGCAGCTTGGGACAGGGAGTGGAGCTGAGCAATCAGCCCCAGCATTTT.

The chain joins TRBV5-1 to TRBJ2-1; D is possibly TRBD2 (6 bases). Trimming took 1 base from V and 8 from J, leaving 16 bases between them. The CDR3 totals 15 residues. Germline V gene lookup returns CDR1 SGHRS and CDR2 YFSETQ. CDR3 protein: CASSLQLAPSDEQFF. CDR3 DNA sequence: TGCGCCAGCAGCTTGCAGCTAGCGCCGAGCGATGAGCAGTTCTTC.

This rearrangement joins TRBV19 to TRBJ2-7; D gene unclear. Germline-derived CDR1 and CDR2 are LNHDA and SQIVND (reference sequence). V dropped 3 bases and J dropped 0 bases, with 6 bases sitting between them. This CDR3 comprises 13 residues. CDR3 sequence (DNA): TGTGCCAGTAGTATGGCGGTCTCCTACGAGCAGTACTTC. Translating it yields CASSMAVSYEQYF.

About this clonotype: Its ends do not fully match the called genes, so a read error is possible. The CDR3 sequence is CATSSQGFGKNIQYF. CDR3 coding DNA: TGTGCCACCAGTTCACAGGGTTTTGGCAAAAACATTCAGTACTTC. The V gene is TRBV6-5, the J gene TRBJ2-4; a possible D gene is TRBD1 (6 bases). This CDR3 has 15 residues. Germline V gene lookup returns CDR1 MNHEY and CDR2 SVGAGI.

This chain uses TRBV10-3 with TRBJ1-4; D is unclear. Trimming shortened V by 6 bases and J by 0 bases, and 11 bases separated the two germline ends. Germline V lookup: CDR1 ENHRY, CDR2 SYGVKD. This CDR3 is 15 amino acids long. CDR3: CAISFDGATNEKLFF. The CDR3 coding sequence is TGTGCCATCAGCTTTGACGGAGCAACTAATGAAAAACTGTTTTTT.

This chain's CDR3 is CASSPNLGVQLNYGYTF. Written as DNA, the CDR3 is TGTGCCAGCAGCCCCAACCTGGGGGTACAGCTAAACTATGGCTACACCTTC. The rearrangement uses TRBV3-1 and TRBJ1-2; possible D gene TRBD1, 5 bases. Germline V CDR1 and CDR2: LGHDT, YNNKEL (reference sequence). V dropped 4 bases and J dropped 2 bases, with 20 bases sitting between them. This CDR3 spans 17 amino acids. The variable domain in full, completed from reference TRBV3-1 and TRBJ1-2, reads DTAVSQTPKYLVTQMGNDKSIKCEQNLGHDTMYWYKQDSKKFLKIMFSYNNKELIINETVPNRFSPKSPDKAHLNLHINSLELGDSAVYFCASSPNLGVQLNYGYTFGSGTRLTVV.

The chain uses TRBV29-1 and TRBJ2-7; tentatively, D is TRBD1 (5 bases). CDR1 and CDR2 (germline): SQVTM, ANQGSEA. The CDR3 contains 13 residues. The V and J ends lost 1 base and 2 bases respectively, with 9 bases between them. DNA for the CDR3: TGCAGCGTTGAAGCGGCAGGGCCCTACGAGCAGTACTTC. Translating gives CSVEAAGPYEQYF.

The J gene is TRBJ2-3, the V gene TRBV18, with D tentatively TRBD2 (5 bases). Trimming pared 3 bases from V and 2 bases from J, leaving 12 bases between. This CDR3 region has 15 residues. The germline gives CDR1 KGHSH, CDR2 LQKENI. DNA of the CDR3: TGTGCCAGCTCACCCCCGACGGGGAACACAGATACGCAGTATTTT. Its protein is CASSPPTGNTDTQYF. Supplemented by reference TRBV18 and TRBJ2-3, the full variable domain reads NAGVMQNPRHLVRRRGQEARLRCSPMKGHSHVYWYRQLPEEGLKFMVYLQKENIIDESGMPKERFSAEFPKEGPSILRIQQVVRGDSAAYFCASSPPTGNTDTQYFGPGTRLTVL.

The chain recombines TRBV6-6 with TRBJ1-5; weak D call: TRBD1 (6 bases). CDR1 MNHNY and CDR2 SVGAGI come from the germline V gene (reference sequence). Trimming took 5 bases from V and 4 from J, leaving 9 bases between them. This CDR3 is 13 amino acids long. The CDR3 nucleotides are TGTGCCAGCAGTGGGGACATTAATCAGCCCCAGCATTTT. Translation gives CASSGDINQPQHF.

V gene TRBV7-9 combines with J gene TRBJ2-7; D might be TRBD2 (6 bases). The CDR3 is 14 amino acids. V shed 5 bases and J shed 3 bases, with 14 bases lying between them. Germline V gives CDR1 SEHNR, CDR2 FQNEAQ (reference sequence). The CDR3 protein is CASSPREPFYEQYF. CDR3 in DNA: TGTGCCAGCAGCCCACGGGAGCCATTCTACGAGCAGTACTTC.

V is TRBV28 and J is TRBJ2-2, with a possible D match to TRBD2 (5 bases). The CDR3 length is 17 residues. V dropped 5 bases and J dropped 3 bases, with 19 bases sitting between them. Germline CDR1 MDHEN, CDR2 SYDVKM. CDR3 sequence reads: CASSPRLTGLDTGELFF. The CDR3 DNA sequence: TGTGCCAGCAGTCCTAGGTTGACGGGGTTAGACACCGGGGAGCTGTTTTTT.

The chain employs TRBV6-1 and TRBJ1-1, with 9 bases aligning to TRBD1. In germline, CDR1 is MNHNS, CDR2 SASEGT. The CDR3 runs to 17 residues. V was pared by 3 bases and J by 1 base, with 9 bases of the junction left unmatched. The CDR3 loop is CASSDPDRGEGNTEAFF. As DNA, the CDR3 is TGTGCCAGCAGTGATCCAGACAGGGGGGAAGGGAACACTGAAGCTTTCTTT.

V gene TRBV28 combines with J gene TRBJ2-7; TRBD2 might be the D (5 bases). V was clipped by 2 bases and J by 4 bases, with 9 bases between them. The CDR3 loop spans 13 amino acids. CDR1 MDHEN and CDR2 SYDVKM come from the germline V gene. CDR3 protein: CASSLLRRYEQYF. In nucleotides, the CDR3 is TGTGCCAGCAGTTTACTGCGGAGGTACGAGCAGTACTTC.

This chain links TRBV9 with TRBJ2-1, with TRBD2 matching 7 bases. CDR1 SGDLS and CDR2 YYNGEE come from the germline V gene. The CDR3 sequence is 16 residues long. V shed 3 bases and J 0 bases; nucleotides not matched to a gene: 6. As DNA, the CDR3 is TGTGCCAGCAGCGCGACCTTAGCGGGCTCCTACAATGAGCAGTTCTTC. Residues: CASSATLAGSYNEQFF.

This sequence joins TRBV10-3 and TRBJ2-1; the match to TRBD2 covers 7 bases. With V trimmed by 7 bases and J by 3 bases, 9 bases remained unmatched. In germline, CDR1 is ENHRY, CDR2 SYGVKD. The CDR3 covers 15 residues. The CDR3: CAINPGRTGYNEQFF. The CDR3 DNA follows: TGTGCCATCAACCCCGGGAGGACGGGCTACAATGAGCAGTTCTTC.

This chain links TRBV12-3 or TRBV12-4 with TRBJ1-2; D is perhaps TRBD1 (6 bases). The V end was cut by 5 bases, the J end by 5 bases, with 18 bases between. This CDR3 contains 15 residues. The CDR3 coding sequence is TGTGCCAGCAGTCCGGCGGGGGGCAGAATGTATGGCTACACCTTC. Residues: CASSPAGGRMYGYTF.

This clonotype was picked up one time. The CDR3 coding sequence is TGTGCCAGCAACGAATGGGGGCAATATCGAGAAGCAGATACGCAGTATTTT. Translation: CASNEWGQYREADTQYF. The chain combines TRBV2 with TRBJ2-3, with a tentative D call TRBD1 (6 bases). V dropped 7 bases and J dropped 4 bases, with 24 bases sitting between them. CDR1 is SNHLY and CDR2 is FYNNEI in the germline V gene. The length of the CDR3 is 17 residues.

The chain is built from TRBV28 and TRBJ2-7; 9 bases line up with TRBD1. The CDR3 sequence is 14 residues long. Germline trimming cut 6 bases from V and 1 base from J; bases unmatched to any gene: 4. Germline V gene lookup returns CDR1 MDHEN and CDR2 SYDVKM. The CDR3 bases are TGTGCCAGCAGGCAGACAGGGGGTTCCTACGAGCAGTACTTC. Encoded protein: CASRQTGGSYEQYF.

The chain employs TRBV10-2 and TRBJ2-7, with 8 positions matching TRBD1. Losses at the gene ends were 4 bases for V and 0 bases for J; bases not matched to a gene: 5. The length of the CDR3 is 15 residues. The germline gives CDR1 WSHSY, CDR2 SAAADI. CDR3: CASSGRDRSSYEQYF. Written as DNA, the CDR3 is TGCGCCAGCAGTGGCCGGGACAGGAGCTCCTACGAGCAGTACTTC.